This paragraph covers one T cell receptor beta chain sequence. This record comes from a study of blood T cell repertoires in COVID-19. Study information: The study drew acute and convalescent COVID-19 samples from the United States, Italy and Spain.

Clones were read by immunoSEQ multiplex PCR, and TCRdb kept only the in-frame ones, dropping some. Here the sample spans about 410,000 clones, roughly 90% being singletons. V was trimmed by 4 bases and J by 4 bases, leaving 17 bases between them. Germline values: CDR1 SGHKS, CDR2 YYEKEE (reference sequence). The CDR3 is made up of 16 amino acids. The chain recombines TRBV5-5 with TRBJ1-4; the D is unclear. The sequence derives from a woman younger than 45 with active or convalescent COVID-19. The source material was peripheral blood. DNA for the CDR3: TGTGCCAGCAGCCCCATATTAGTAGGGAGTAATGAAAAACTGTTTTTT. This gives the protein CASSPILVGSNEKLFF. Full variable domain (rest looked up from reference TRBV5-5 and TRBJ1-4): DAGVTQSPTHLIKTRGQQVTLRCSPISGHKSVSWYQQVLGQGPQFIFQYYEKEERGRGNFPDRFSARQFPNYSSELNVNALLLGDSALYLCASSPILVGSNEKLFFGSGTQLSVL.